One and the same sample provided the 6 T cell receptor beta chains below, sequenced in a study of early T cells in non-severe SARS-CoV-2 infection. TCRdb re-analysed the 5' RACE reads in MiXCR, keeping a single row per CDR3 protein. Of tens of thousands of distinct CDR3 sequences listed, roughly 17% are singletons. Sequenced material: whole blood, taken at baseline. Every receptor here comes from an adult who was a healthcare worker with PCR-confirmed SARS-CoV-2 infection or an uninfected control (not recorded which).

The V gene is TRBV28, the J gene TRBJ2-3; D possibly corresponds to TRBD1 (6 bases). The V gene's germline CDR1 is MDHEN and CDR2 SYDVKM. This CDR3 comprises 19 residues. The ends were cut back, 3 bases at V and 6 bases at J, with 28 bases in the middle. CDR3 residues: CASSLSVPIRARGSDTQYF. Written as DNA, the CDR3 is TGTGCCAGCAGTTTGTCAGTACCGATCCGGGCGAGGGGGTCCGATACGCAGTATTTT.

V and J are TRBV4-1 and TRBJ2-7; D gene ambiguous. The CDR3 contains 13 residues. Germline V gene data show CDR1 as MGHRA and CDR2 as YSYEKL. V lost 2 bases, J lost 7 bases, and 12 bases lay in between. DNA for the CDR3: TGCGCCAGCAGCCAATCATCGCAAGGGGAGCAGTACTTC. Translation: CASSQSSQGEQYF.

This clonotype has ten or more counts. The chain recombines TRBV6-1 with TRBJ1-5, with a weak D call TRBD1 (5 bases). The V end lost 4 bases, the J end lost 1 base, and 8 bases lay between the germline ends. CDR1 MNHNS and CDR2 SASEGT come from the germline V gene. This CDR3 region has 14 residues. DNA of the CDR3: TGTGCCAGCAGTGTTAGGGGAAGCAATCAGCCCCAGCATTTT. Translation: CASSVRGSNQPQHF.

This clonotype was seen many times. This rearrangement joins TRBV4-2 to TRBJ2-3, with 9 bases identical to TRBD2. CDR3 length equals 14 residues. Germline V gene sequence: CDR1 LGHNA, CDR2 YNFKEQ. J lost 4 bases, V lost 5 bases, and 4 bases had no gene match. CDR3 nucleotides: TGTGCCAGCAGCGGCGGGAGGGCGGCAGATACGCAGTATTTT. Translated: CASSGGRAADTQYF.

The chain couples TRBV6-5 to TRBJ2-5; 7 positions match TRBD2. The germline CDR1 and CDR2 sequences are MNHEY and SVGAGI. CDR3 size: 13 residues. V lost 5 bases, J lost 10 bases, and 10 bases stayed unmatched. Written as DNA, the CDR3 is TGTGCCAGCAGTACCGGGACTACTCCCGTCCAGTACTTC. It specifies CASSTGTTPVQYF.

The chain is built from TRBV24-1 and TRBJ1-2; D ambiguous. The V gene's germline CDR1 is KGHDR and CDR2 SFDVKD. The ends were cut back, 4 bases at V and 4 bases at J, with 12 bases in the middle. This CDR3 spans 14 amino acids. The CDR3 DNA reads TGTGCCACCAGTGACTCGGACCGAGTCTATGGCTACACCTTC. This sequence encodes CATSDSDRVYGYTF.